This T cell receptor beta chain was sequenced during a study of OX40 agonist ivuxolimab in advanced cancers. Germline V CDR1 and CDR2: MNHEY, SMNVEV (reference sequence). Unmatched junction bases numbered 9, after V lost 4 bases and J lost 8 bases. The CDR3 has 14 amino acids. TCRdb keeps only in-frame clones here, not all; method: immunoSEQ multiplex PCR. The table includes 50,000 to 60,000 clones, 86% detected once. The receptor was derived from an adult with an advanced solid tumor such as melanoma, head and neck, liver or kidney cancer. V and J are TRBV27 and TRBJ2-5; 8 nucleotides match TRBD2. The sample in question was CD4+ or CD8+ T cells sorted from blood, obtained in a trial of the OX40 agonist ivuxolimab. The CDR3 protein is CASSSLAGSGTQYF. CDR3 sequence (DNA): TGTGCCAGCAGTTCCTTAGCGGGGTCCGGAACCCAGTACTTC.